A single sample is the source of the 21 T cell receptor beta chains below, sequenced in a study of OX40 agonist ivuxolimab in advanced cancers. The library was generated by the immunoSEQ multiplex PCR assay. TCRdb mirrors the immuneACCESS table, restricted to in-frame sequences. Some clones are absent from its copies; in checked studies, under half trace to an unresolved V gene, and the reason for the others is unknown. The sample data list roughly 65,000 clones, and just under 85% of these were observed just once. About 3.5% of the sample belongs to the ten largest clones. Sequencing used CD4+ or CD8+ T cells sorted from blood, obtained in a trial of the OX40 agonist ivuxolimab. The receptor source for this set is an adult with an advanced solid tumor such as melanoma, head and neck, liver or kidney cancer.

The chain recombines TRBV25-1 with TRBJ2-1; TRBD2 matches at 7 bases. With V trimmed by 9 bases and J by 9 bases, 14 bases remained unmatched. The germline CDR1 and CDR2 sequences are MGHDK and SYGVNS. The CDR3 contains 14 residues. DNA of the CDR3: TGTGCCAGTAGCGGGTGGGGGGGTAGAAGTGAGCAGTTCTTC. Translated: CASSGWGGRSEQFF.

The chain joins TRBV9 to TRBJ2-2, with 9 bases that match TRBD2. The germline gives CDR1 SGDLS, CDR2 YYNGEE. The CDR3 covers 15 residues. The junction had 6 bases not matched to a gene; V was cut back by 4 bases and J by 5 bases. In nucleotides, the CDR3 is TGTGCCAGCAGCTCAGGGACTAGCAGAACCGGGGAGCTGTTTTTT. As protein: CASSSGTSRTGELFF.

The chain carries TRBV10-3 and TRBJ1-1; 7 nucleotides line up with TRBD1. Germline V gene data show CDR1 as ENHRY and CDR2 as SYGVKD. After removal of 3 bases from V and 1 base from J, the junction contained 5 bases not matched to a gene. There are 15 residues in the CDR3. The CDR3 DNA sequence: TGTGCCATCAGTGATCTGGGACAGTCGAACACTGAAGCTTTCTTT. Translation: CAISDLGQSNTEAFF.

The DNA for the CDR3 is TGTGCCAGTAGTATAGCGGTTAACACCGGGGAGCTGTTTTTT. Encoded protein: CASSIAVNTGELFF. The genes are TRBV19 and TRBJ2-2, with D hard to call. This CDR3 region has 14 residues. Deletions cut 1 base from V and 2 bases from J, with 5 bases between. Germline V gene sequence: CDR1 LNHDA, CDR2 SQIVND (reference sequence).

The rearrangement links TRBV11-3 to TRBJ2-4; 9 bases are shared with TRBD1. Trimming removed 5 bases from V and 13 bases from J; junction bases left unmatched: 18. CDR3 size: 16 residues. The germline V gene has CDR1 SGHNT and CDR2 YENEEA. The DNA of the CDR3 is TGTGCCAGCAGCCGCAGGGCGGGGACAGGGCCGATCTTGCAGTACTTC. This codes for CASSRRAGTGPILQYF.

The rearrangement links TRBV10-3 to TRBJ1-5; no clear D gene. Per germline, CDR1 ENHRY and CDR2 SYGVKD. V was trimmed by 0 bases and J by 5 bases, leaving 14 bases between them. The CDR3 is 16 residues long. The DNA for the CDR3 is TGTGCCATCAGTGAGTCATCCGGTAGGCTCGATCAGCCCCAGCATTTT. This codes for CAISESSGRLDQPQHF.

The CDR3 here is CASSKGTGGADTQYF. The CDR3 bases are TGTGCCAGCAGCAAAGGGACAGGGGGCGCAGATACGCAGTATTTT. The chain carries TRBV11-3 and TRBJ2-3, with TRBD1 matching 12 bases. This CDR3 has 15 amino acids. V shed 5 bases and J 4 bases; nucleotides not matched to a gene: 4. Germline loops: CDR1 SGHNT, CDR2 YENEEA.

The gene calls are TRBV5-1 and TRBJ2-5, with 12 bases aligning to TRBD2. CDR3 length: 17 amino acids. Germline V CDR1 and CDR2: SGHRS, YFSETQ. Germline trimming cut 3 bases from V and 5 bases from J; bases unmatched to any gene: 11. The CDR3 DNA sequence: TGCGCCAGCAGCTCCCAGGTGACTAGCGGGAGTGGGGAGACCCAGTACTTC. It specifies CASSSQVTSGSGETQYF.

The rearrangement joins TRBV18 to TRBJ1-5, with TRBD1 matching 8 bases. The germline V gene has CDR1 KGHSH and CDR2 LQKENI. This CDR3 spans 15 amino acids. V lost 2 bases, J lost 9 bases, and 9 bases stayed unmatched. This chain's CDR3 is CASSPNGQGLGPQHF. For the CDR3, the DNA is TGTGCCAGCTCACCAAACGGACAGGGCCTAGGGCCCCAGCATTTT.

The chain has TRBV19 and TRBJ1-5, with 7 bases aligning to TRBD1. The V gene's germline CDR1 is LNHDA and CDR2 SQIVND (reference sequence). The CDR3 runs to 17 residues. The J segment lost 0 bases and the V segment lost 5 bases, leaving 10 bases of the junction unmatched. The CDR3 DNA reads TGTGCCAGTAGTGCCGGGACAGCCGACTATAGCAATCAGCCCCAGCATTTT. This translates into CASSAGTADYSNQPQHF.

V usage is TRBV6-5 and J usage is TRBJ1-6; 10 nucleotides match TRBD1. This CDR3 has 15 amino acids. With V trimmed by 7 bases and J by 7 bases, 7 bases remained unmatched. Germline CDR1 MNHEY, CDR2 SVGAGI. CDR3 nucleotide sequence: TGTGCCAGCACCGCCCTGGACAGGGGGAATTCACCCCTCCACTTT. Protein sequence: CASTALDRGNSPLHF.

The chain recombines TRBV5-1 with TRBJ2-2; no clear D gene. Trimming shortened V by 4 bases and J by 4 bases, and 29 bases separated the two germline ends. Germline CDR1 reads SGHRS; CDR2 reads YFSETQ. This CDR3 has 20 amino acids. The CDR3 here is CASSLQTQKGRSRSTGELFF. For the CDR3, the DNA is TGCGCCAGCAGCCTACAAACCCAAAAAGGACGGTCGAGAAGCACCGGGGAGCTGTTTTTT.

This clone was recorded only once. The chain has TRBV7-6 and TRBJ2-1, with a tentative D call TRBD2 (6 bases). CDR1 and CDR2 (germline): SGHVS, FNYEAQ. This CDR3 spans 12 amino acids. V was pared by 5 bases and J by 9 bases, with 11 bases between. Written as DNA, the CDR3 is TGTGCCAGCAGCCCCCCGGAGGGTGAGCAGTTCTTC. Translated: CASSPPEGEQFF.

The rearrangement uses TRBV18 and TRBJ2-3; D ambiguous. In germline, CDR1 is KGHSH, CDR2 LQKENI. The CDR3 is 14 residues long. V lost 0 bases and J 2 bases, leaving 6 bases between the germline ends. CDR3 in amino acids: CASSPPSNTDTQYF. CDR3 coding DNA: TGTGCCAGCTCACCACCGAGCAACACAGATACGCAGTATTTT.

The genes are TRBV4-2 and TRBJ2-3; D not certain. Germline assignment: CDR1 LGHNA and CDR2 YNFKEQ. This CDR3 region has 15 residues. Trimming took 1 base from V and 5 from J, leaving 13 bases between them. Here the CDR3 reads CASSQVPAALDTQYF. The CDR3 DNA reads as TGTGCCAGCAGCCAAGTCCCGGCGGCTTTAGATACGCAGTATTTT.

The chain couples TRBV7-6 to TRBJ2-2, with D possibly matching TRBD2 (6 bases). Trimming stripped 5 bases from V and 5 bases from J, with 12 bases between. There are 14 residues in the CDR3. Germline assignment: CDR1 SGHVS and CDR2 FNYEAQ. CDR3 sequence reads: CASSVAGGTGELFF. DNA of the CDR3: TGTGCCAGCAGCGTTGCCGGGGGAACCGGGGAGCTGTTTTTT.

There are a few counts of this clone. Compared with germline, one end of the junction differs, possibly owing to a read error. The CDR3 loop reads CASSVGTGSRNTIYF. CDR3 coding DNA: TGTGCCAGCAGTGTCGGGACAGGCTCTCGAAACACCATATATTTT. The J gene is TRBJ1-3, the V gene TRBV6-1; 8 bases are shared with TRBD1. The CDR3 spans 15 residues. The germline CDR1 and CDR2 sequences are MNHNS and SASEGT.

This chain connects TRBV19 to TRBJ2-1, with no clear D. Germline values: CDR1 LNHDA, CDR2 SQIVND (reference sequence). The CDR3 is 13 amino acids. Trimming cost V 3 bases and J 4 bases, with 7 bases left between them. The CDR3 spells CASSIGGYNEQFF. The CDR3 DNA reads TGTGCCAGTAGTATCGGTGGATACAATGAGCAGTTCTTC.

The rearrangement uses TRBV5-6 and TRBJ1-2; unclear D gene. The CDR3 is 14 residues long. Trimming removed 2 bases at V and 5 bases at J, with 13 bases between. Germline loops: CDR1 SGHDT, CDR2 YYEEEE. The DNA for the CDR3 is TGTGCCAGCAGCTTAGGACTCCAAAGGTATGGCTACACCTTC. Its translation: CASSLGLQRYGYTF.

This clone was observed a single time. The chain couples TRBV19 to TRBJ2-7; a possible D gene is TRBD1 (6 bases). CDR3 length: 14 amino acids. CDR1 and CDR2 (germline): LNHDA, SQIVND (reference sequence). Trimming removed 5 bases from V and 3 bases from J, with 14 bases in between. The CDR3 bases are TGTGCCAGTAGTTACAGGGTGTTTCGCTACGAGCAGTACTTC. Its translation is CASSYRVFRYEQYF.

For the CDR3, the DNA is TGTGCCAGCAGTTCATCCAACCGCGAGCAGTACTTC. It specifies CASSSSNREQYF. The chain carries TRBV6-6 and TRBJ2-7; D remains unclear. V gave up 4 bases and J gave up 6 bases, with 10 bases separating them. Germline-derived CDR1 and CDR2 are MNHNY and SVGAGI (reference sequence). This CDR3 has 12 amino acids.